This entry lists 25 T cell receptor beta chains sequenced from one sample in a study of shared clonotypes between healthy human individuals. The protocol was immunoSEQ multiplex PCR, while the TCRdb copy is restricted to in-frame clones and leaves out a portion. In the table there are about 2 million clones, about 95% of which are singletons. Only CD45RO-negative cells positively selected for CCR7 counted as naive CD8 cells, so terminally differentiated effector memory CD45RA+ cells were excluded. Material for sequencing was naive CD8+ T cells sorted from blood. Every receptor here comes from a man younger than 35 in good health.

This chain joins TRBV7-2 and TRBJ2-5, with 7 bases matching TRBD1. TRBJ2-7 explains the end of the DNA better; the J call may be wrong. CDR3 length: 14 residues. Germline assignment: CDR1 SGHTA and CDR2 FQGNSA. CDR3 DNA sequence: TGTGCCAGCAGCGTTGACAGGGTAATGGACGAGCAGTACTTC. It encodes CASSVDRVMDEQYF.

The gene calls are TRBV11-2 and TRBJ2-7; unclear D gene. Germline V gene data show CDR1 as SGHAT and CDR2 as FQNNGV. The CDR3 totals 15 residues. Trimming left V 5 bases short and J 0 bases short, with 14 bases between. The CDR3 here is CASSPFPGPSYEQYF. The CDR3 region has the DNA TGTGCCAGCAGCCCTTTCCCGGGTCCCTCCTACGAGCAGTACTTC. Full variable domain (missing parts from reference TRBV11-2 and TRBJ2-7): EAGVAQSPRYKIIEKRQSVAFWCNPISGHATLYWYQQILGQGPKLLIQFQNNGVVDDSQLPKDRFSAERLKGVDSTLKIQPAKLEDSAVYLCASSPFPGPSYEQYFGPGTRLTVT.

The chain links TRBV19 to TRBJ2-7, with 8 bases matching TRBD1. V gave up 1 base and J gave up 6 bases; unmatched junction bases: 5. Germline V gene lookup returns CDR1 LNHDA and CDR2 SQIVND (reference sequence). The CDR3 extends over 14 amino acids. This CDR3 is CASSIAQGAAEQYF. As DNA, the CDR3 is TGTGCCAGTAGTATAGCCCAGGGGGCGGCCGAGCAGTACTTC. Combining the CDR3 with reference TRBV19 and TRBJ2-7 gives the whole variable domain DGGITQSPKYLFRKEGQNVTLSCEQNLNHDAMYWYRQDPGQGLRLIYYSQIVNDFQKGDIAEGYSVSREKKESFPLTVTSAQKNPTAFYLCASSIAQGAAEQYFGPGTRLTVT.

The chain is built from TRBV11-2 and TRBJ1-4; D is perhaps TRBD1 (6 bases). Germline V lookup: CDR1 SGHAT, CDR2 FQNNGV. Trimming left V 0 bases short and J 8 bases short, with 16 bases between. The CDR3 consists of 16 residues. The CDR3, as DNA: TGTGCCAGCAGCTTAGAGTTGGGGGGCGGATGGGAAAAACTGTTTTTT. Residues: CASSLELGGGWEKLFF.

This clone occurred a few times. CDR3 sequence: CASSSATEYNSPLHF. The CDR3 DNA reads TGTGCCAGCAGCTCCGCCACGGAGTATAATTCACCCCTCCACTTT. The rearrangement joins TRBV11-2 to TRBJ1-6; D unclear. The CDR3 sequence is 15 residues long. Germline CDR1 and CDR2: SGHAT and FQNNGV. Trimming removed 4 bases from V and 4 bases from J, with 11 bases in between.

As to this clone: The conserved closing phenylalanine or tryptophan is absent in this CDR3, likely reflecting a read error. CDR3 region: CASSFGTGGEQYL. For the CDR3, the DNA is TGTGCCAGCAGTTTCGGGACAGGGGGGGAGCAGTACCTC. This chain joins TRBV27 and TRBJ2-7; 11 bases agree with TRBD1. Germline V gene sequence: CDR1 MNHEY, CDR2 SMNVEV (reference sequence). J gave up 7 bases and V 3 bases, and 2 bases lay outside the gene matches. The CDR3 spans 13 residues.

The V call is TRBV27, the J call TRBJ2-1; tentatively, D is TRBD1 (6 bases). CDR1 is MNHEY and CDR2 is SMNVEV in the germline V gene (reference sequence). Trimming removed 5 bases at V and 7 bases at J, with 9 bases between. The CDR3 contains 12 residues. The CDR3 loop reads CASSHRVNEQFF. CDR3 bases: TGTGCCAGCAGTCACAGGGTAAATGAGCAGTTCTTC.

This rearrangement joins TRBV7-8 to TRBJ2-5; weak D call: TRBD1 (6 bases). Trimming cost V 3 bases and J 2 bases, with 10 bases left between them. CDR3 length: 14 amino acids. The germline CDR1 and CDR2 sequences are SGHVS and FQNEAQ. The CDR3 spells CASSFTGWQETQYF. As DNA, the CDR3 is TGTGCCAGCAGCTTCACAGGGTGGCAAGAGACCCAGTACTTC.

This clone has only one observation. The CDR3 region has the DNA TGTGCCAGTAGTCTGGGGGGGGCCAGCTCCTACGAGCAGTACTTC. This encodes CASSLGGASSYEQYF. This chain connects TRBV19 to TRBJ2-7; D might be TRBD2 (7 bases). From germline, CDR1 is LNHDA and CDR2 SQIVND (reference sequence). The CDR3 is made up of 15 amino acids. V was shortened by 5 bases and J by 0 bases, with 14 bases between the two germline ends.

Comments on this clone: Within the sample, other DNA sequences also encode this same CDR3. The rearrangement joins TRBV7-9 to TRBJ2-7; 7 bases fit TRBD2. The germline V gene encodes CDR1 SEHNR and CDR2 FQNEAQ (reference sequence). The length of the CDR3 is 13 residues. V was clipped by 5 bases and J by 1 base; unmatched bases: 2. The CDR3 loop reads CASSLRESYEQYF. The CDR3 nucleotides read TGTGCCAGCAGCCTGCGGGAGTCCTACGAGCAGTACTTC.

The rearrangement uses TRBV19 and TRBJ1-6, with D tentatively TRBD1 (6 bases). The germline V and J ends were trimmed by 3 bases and 7 bases, with 16 bases remaining between them. Germline values: CDR1 LNHDA, CDR2 SQIVND (reference sequence). The CDR3 contains 16 residues. The CDR3 DNA reads as TGTGCCAGTAGTATTTATGAGGGCCAGGGGAATTCACCCCTCCACTTT. Protein sequence: CASSIYEGQGNSPLHF.

To note about this clone: This may be a read error: a much more frequent sequence differs by one nucleotide. Other DNA sequences in this sample translate to the same CDR3. This chain links TRBV27 with TRBJ2-7, with 9 positions matching TRBD1. V lost 5 bases to trimming and J lost 3 bases; unmatched junction nucleotides: 2. CDR1 and CDR2 from the germline V gene are MNHEY and SMNVEV (reference sequence). This CDR3 is built from 13 residues. The CDR3 region has the DNA TGTGCCAGCAGTCCGGGACAGGGCTACGAGCAGTACTTC. This gives the protein CASSPGQGYEQYF.

This clone was detected only a few times. This CDR3 is also generated by other DNA sequences in the sample. The genes are TRBV19 and TRBJ1-1; D unclear. Germline CDR1 and CDR2: LNHDA and SQIVND (reference sequence). Trimming took off 2 bases at V and 1 base at J, with 5 bases between the two ends. The CDR3 has 13 amino acids. The CDR3 is CASSITENTEAFF. CDR3 bases: TGTGCCAGTAGTATAACAGAGAACACTGAAGCTTTCTTT. The full variable domain, completed using reference TRBV19 and TRBJ1-1, is DGGITQSPKYLFRKEGQNVTLSCEQNLNHDAMYWYRQDPGQGLRLIYYSQIVNDFQKGDIAEGYSVSREKKESFPLTVTSAQKNPTAFYLCASSITENTEAFFGQGTRLTVV.

V usage is TRBV2 and J usage is TRBJ1-5, with D possibly matching TRBD1 (6 bases). V was shortened by 2 bases and J by 7 bases, with 12 bases between the two germline ends. This CDR3 spans 14 amino acids. The V gene's germline CDR1 is SNHLY and CDR2 FYNNEI. DNA for the CDR3: TGTGCCAGCAGTGAATCGGGGGCAAGGCAGCCCCAGCATTTT. Its translation: CASSESGARQPQHF. The full variable domain, in which reference TRBV2 and TRBJ1-5 provide the parts outside the CDR3, is EPEVTQTPSHQVTQMGQEVILRCVPISNHLYFYWYRQILGQKVEFLVSFYNNEISEKSEIFDDQFSVERPDGSNFTLKIRSTKLEDSAMYFCASSESGARQPQHFGDGTRLSIL.

CDR3 residues: CASSLPGAFGNIQYF. The CDR3 nucleotides are TGTGCCAGCAGCCTTCCAGGGGCATTTGGAAACATTCAGTACTTC. This chain joins TRBV5-4 and TRBJ2-4; tentative D call: TRBD1 (6 bases). Trimming removed 4 bases from V and 6 bases from J, with 17 bases in between. The CDR3 runs to 15 residues. CDR1 is SGHNT and CDR2 is YYREEE in the germline V gene (reference sequence).

The chain combines TRBV7-9 with TRBJ1-3; 7 bases are a match to TRBD1. Germline V gives CDR1 SEHNR, CDR2 FQNEAQ (reference sequence). The trim removed 4 bases at V and 3 bases at J, leaving 12 bases unmatched. The CDR3 has 17 residues. CDR3 protein: CASSSRPRDRYGNTIYF. DNA of the CDR3: TGTGCCAGCAGCTCCCGACCTCGGGACAGATATGGAAACACCATATATTTT. Full variable domain (remainder filled in from reference TRBV7-9 and TRBJ1-3): DTGVSQNPRHKITKRGQNVTFRCDPISEHNRLYWYRQTLGQGPEFLTYFQNEAQLEKSRLLSDRFSAERPKGSFSTLEIQRTEQGDSAMYLCASSSRPRDRYGNTIYFGEGSWLTVV.

The chain couples TRBV5-1 to TRBJ2-7; D unclear. V lost 1 base, J lost 2 bases, and 7 bases lay in between. Germline V CDR1 and CDR2: SGHRS, YFSETQ. The CDR3 has 13 amino acids. The CDR3 reads CASSLQDAYEQYF. In nucleotides, the CDR3 is TGCGCCAGCAGCTTGCAGGACGCCTACGAGCAGTACTTC.

This clone showed up just once. The chain carries TRBV4-3 and TRBJ2-5; D is unresolved. Trimming pared 4 bases from V and 3 bases from J, leaving 18 bases between. The CDR3 consists of 16 residues. Germline loops: CDR1 LGHNA, CDR2 YSLEER. The CDR3 here is CASSRIWGPPKETQYF. The CDR3 DNA reads as TGCGCCAGCAGCCGAATTTGGGGTCCCCCCAAAGAGACCCAGTACTTC.

This chain joins TRBV27 and TRBJ2-1; D not certain. There are 13 residues in the CDR3. The V gene's germline CDR1 is MNHEY and CDR2 SMNVEV (reference sequence). V lost 3 bases to trimming and J lost 4 bases, with 7 bases between them. The CDR3 loop is CASSFGRYNEQFF. The DNA of the CDR3 is TGTGCCAGCAGTTTTGGACGATACAATGAGCAGTTCTTC.

J is TRBJ2-3 and V is TRBV7-9; 7 bases fit TRBD1. The germline CDR1 and CDR2 sequences are SEHNR and FQNEAQ (reference sequence). This CDR3 contains 13 residues. Losses at the gene ends were 7 bases for V and 4 bases for J; bases not matched to a gene: 5. CDR3 region: CASTIDRADTQYF. CDR3 DNA: TGTGCCAGCACCATTGACAGGGCAGATACGCAGTATTTT.

The chain carries TRBV5-1 and TRBJ2-7; a possible D gene is TRBD2 (6 bases). Trimming removed 0 bases from V and 2 bases from J, with 9 bases in between. Per the germline V gene, CDR1 is SGHRS and CDR2 is YFSETQ. This CDR3 is built from 14 residues. The CDR3 nucleotides are TGCGCCAGCAGCTTGGGCGGGGAAACCTACGAGCAGTACTTC. Translated, it gives CASSLGGETYEQYF. Full variable domain (remainder filled in from reference TRBV5-1 and TRBJ2-7): KAGVTQTPRYLIKTRGQQVTLSCSPISGHRSVSWYQQTPGQGLQFLFEYFSETQRNKGNFPGRFSGRQFSNSRSEMNVSTLELGDSALYLCASSLGGETYEQYFGPGTRLTVT.

The gene calls are TRBV18 and TRBJ2-7; D is perhaps TRBD2 (5 bases). The length of the CDR3 is 15 residues. The germline V gene encodes CDR1 KGHSH and CDR2 LQKENI. The V gene lost 8 bases and the J gene lost 1 base, with 18 bases spanning the gap. The CDR3 nucleotides read TGTGCCAGCCTCGGGTTCGGCAGCGGATCCTACGAGCAGTACTTC. Its translation is CASLGFGSGSYEQYF.

The J gene is TRBJ1-2, the V gene TRBV14; 7 bases are a match to TRBD1. Germline trimming cut 5 bases from V and 4 bases from J; bases unmatched to any gene: 4. Germline assignment: CDR1 SGHDN and CDR2 FVKESK. CDR3 length: 13 residues. This CDR3 reads CASSAGTVYGYTF. The CDR3 coding sequence is TGTGCCAGCAGCGCCGGGACAGTCTATGGCTACACCTTC.

The chain joins TRBV4-3 to TRBJ2-3; D gene uncertain. The CDR3 length is 15 residues. The germline V gene has CDR1 LGHNA and CDR2 YSLEER. Trimming removed 6 bases from V and 0 bases from J, with 13 bases in between. CDR3 nucleotides: TGCGCCAGCAGTGCAGCCCCCGCTAGCACAGATACGCAGTATTTT. Translated: CASSAAPASTDTQYF.

The chain couples TRBV30 to TRBJ2-3, with TRBD2 matching over 7 bases. Germline loops: CDR1 GTSNPN, CDR2 SVGIG (reference sequence). The CDR3 loop spans 15 amino acids. J gave up 2 bases and V 4 bases, and 9 bases lay outside the gene matches. CDR3 region: CAWTPLGGITDTQYF. The DNA for the CDR3 is TGTGCCTGGACACCTTTGGGAGGGATCACAGATACGCAGTATTTT.